The source of this TCR beta chain is a study of patients and donors after allogeneic stem cell transplantation. Germline V CDR1 and CDR2: SQVTM, ANQGSEA. J lost 8 bases, V lost 4 bases, and 10 bases had no gene match. The CDR3 spans 14 residues. MiXCR, run by TCRdb on the RT-PCR reads, gives a single entry per CDR3 protein. The sample has approximately 160,000 distinct CDR3 sequences, about 24% seen once. The gene calls are TRBV29-1 and TRBJ2-1; 8 positions match TRBD1. The receptor was isolated from a human donor who was either an allogeneic HSCT recipient or a stem cell or donor lymphocyte infusion donor (not recorded which). It is not recorded whose cells these are; they may come from a transplant donor. Sequenced material: blood, either unsorted or a sorted T cell fraction (not recorded which). CDR3 DNA: TGCAGCGTTGCCTACCGGACAGGGAGACATGAGCAGTTCTTC. Residues: CSVAYRTGRHEQFF.